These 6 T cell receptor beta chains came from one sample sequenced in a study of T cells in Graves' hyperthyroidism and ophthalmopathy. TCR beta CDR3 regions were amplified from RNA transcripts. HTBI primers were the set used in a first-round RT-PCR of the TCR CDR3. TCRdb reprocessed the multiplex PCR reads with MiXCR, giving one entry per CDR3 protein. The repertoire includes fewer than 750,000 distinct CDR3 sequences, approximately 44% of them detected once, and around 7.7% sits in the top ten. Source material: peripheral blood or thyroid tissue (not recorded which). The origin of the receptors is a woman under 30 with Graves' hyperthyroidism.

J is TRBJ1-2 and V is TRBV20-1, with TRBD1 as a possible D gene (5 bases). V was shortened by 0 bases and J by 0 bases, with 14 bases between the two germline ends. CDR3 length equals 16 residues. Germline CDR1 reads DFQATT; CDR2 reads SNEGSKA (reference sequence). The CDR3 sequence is CSARDRAGLANYGYTF. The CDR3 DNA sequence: TGCAGTGCTAGAGATCGAGCGGGACTAGCTAACTATGGCTACACCTTC.

The CDR3 here is CAWSVLISPLHF. The DNA for the CDR3 is TGTGCCTGGAGTGTACTCATCTCACCCCTCCACTTT. The chain has TRBV30 and TRBJ1-6; no clear D gene. Germline V CDR1 and CDR2: GTSNPN, SVGIG (reference sequence). Trimming stripped 0 bases from V and 10 bases from J, with 7 bases between. The CDR3 length is 12 residues.

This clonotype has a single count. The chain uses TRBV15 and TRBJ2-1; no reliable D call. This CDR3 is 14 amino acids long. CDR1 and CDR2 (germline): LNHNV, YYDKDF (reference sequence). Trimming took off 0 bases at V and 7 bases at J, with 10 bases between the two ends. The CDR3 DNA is TGTGCCACCAGCAGAGATCCGTCAGCAAATGAGCAGTTCTTC. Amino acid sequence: CATSRDPSANEQFF. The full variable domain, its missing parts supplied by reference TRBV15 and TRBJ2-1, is DAMVIQNPRYQVTQFGKPVTLSCSQTLNHNVMYWYQQKSSQAPKLLFHYYDKDFNNEADTPDNFQSRRPNTSFCFLDIRSPGLGDTAMYLCATSRDPSANEQFFGPGTRLTVL.

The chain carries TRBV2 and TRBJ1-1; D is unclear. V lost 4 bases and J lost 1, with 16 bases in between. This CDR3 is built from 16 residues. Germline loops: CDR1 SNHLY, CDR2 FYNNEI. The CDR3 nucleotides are TGTGCCAGCAGTGGAGCGGGTCGAGGCCAGAACACTGAAGCTTTCTTT. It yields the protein CASSGAGRGQNTEAFF.

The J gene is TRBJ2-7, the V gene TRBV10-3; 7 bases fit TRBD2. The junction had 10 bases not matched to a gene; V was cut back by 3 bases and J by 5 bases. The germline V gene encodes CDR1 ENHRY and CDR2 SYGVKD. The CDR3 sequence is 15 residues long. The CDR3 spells CAISEVGGVGDEQYF. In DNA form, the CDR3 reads TGTGCCATCAGTGAAGTGGGGGGGGTGGGTGACGAGCAGTACTTC.

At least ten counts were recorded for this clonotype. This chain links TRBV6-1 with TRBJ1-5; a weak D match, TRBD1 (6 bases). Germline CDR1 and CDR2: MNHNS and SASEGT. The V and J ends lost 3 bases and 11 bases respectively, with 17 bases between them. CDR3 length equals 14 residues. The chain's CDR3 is CASSDKGRGGAQHF. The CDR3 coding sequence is TGTGCCAGCAGTGATAAGGGGAGGGGGGGCGCCCAGCATTTT.